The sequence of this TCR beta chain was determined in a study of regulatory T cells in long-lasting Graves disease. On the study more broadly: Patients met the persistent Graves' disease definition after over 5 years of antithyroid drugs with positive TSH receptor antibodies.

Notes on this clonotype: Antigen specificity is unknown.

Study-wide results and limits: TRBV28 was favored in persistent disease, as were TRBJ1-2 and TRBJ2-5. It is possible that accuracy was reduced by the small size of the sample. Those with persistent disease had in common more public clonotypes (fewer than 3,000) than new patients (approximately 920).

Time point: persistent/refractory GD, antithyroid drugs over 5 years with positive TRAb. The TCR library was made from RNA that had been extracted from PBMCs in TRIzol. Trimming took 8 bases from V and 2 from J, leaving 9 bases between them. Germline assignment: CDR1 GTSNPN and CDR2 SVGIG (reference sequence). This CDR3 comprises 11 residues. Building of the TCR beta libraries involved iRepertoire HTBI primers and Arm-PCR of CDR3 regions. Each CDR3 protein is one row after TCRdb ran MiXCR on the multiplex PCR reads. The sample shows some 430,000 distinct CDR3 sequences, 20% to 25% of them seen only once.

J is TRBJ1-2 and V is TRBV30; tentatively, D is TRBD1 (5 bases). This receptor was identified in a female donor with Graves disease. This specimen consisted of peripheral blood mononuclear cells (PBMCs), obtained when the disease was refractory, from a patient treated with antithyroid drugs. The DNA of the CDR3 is TGTGCCCAAACAGGCAACTATGGCTACACCTTC. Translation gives CAQTGNYGYTF.